The 28 T cell receptor beta chains in this list originate from one sample, sequenced in a study of post-analysis software for immune sequencing data. Whole-study results and caveats: Higher frequency in patients than in controls was seen for roughly five TRBV segments, with TRBV5-6, TRBV5-1 and TRBV20-1 among them.

These receptors have no identified antigens. Unique molecular identifiers had been added to the TCR beta cDNA libraries. TCRdb used MiXCR to reprocess the PCR reads, holding one entry per CDR3 protein. The sample includes fewer than 700,000 distinct CDR3 sequences, 44% of them seen just once. The sequenced sample was blood. The source of these receptors is a girl aged 5 to 17 with multiple sclerosis.

The chain recombines TRBV10-3 with TRBJ2-7, with TRBD1 matching 8 bases. The junction had 12 bases not matched to a gene; V was cut back by 0 bases and J by 5 bases. The CDR3 sequence is 17 residues long. Germline CDR1 is ENHRY and CDR2 is SYGVKD. The CDR3 loop reads CAISESEYRGKEDEQYF. As DNA, the CDR3 is TGTGCCATCAGTGAGTCTGAATACAGGGGGAAAGAAGACGAGCAGTACTTC.

The J gene is TRBJ2-7, the V gene TRBV20-1; 10 bases are a match to TRBD2. The CDR3 length is 15 residues. Unmatched junction bases numbered 14, after V lost 5 bases and J lost 7 bases. Per germline, CDR1 DFQATT and CDR2 SNEGSKA (reference sequence). In DNA form, the CDR3 reads TGCAGTGCTTCCCGCCGGGCTAGCGGGAGTTATGAGCAGTACTTC. Amino acids: CSASRRASGSYEQYF.

V is TRBV11-3 and J is TRBJ2-1; TRBD2 is a possible D gene (7 bases). The J call is doubtful: the DNA matches TRBJ2-7 better. The CDR3 runs to 14 residues. Germline values: CDR1 SGHNT, CDR2 YENEEA. Here the CDR3 reads CASSSGGSYNEQYF. The CDR3 DNA follows: TGTGCCAGCAGTTCGGGGGGCTCCTACAATGAGCAGTACTTC.

The J gene is TRBJ2-3, the V gene TRBV12-3 or TRBV12-4, with 8 bases identical to TRBD2. The J segment lost 6 bases and the V segment lost 3 bases, leaving 11 bases of the junction unmatched. The CDR3 runs to 16 residues. In nucleotides, the CDR3 is TGTGCCAGCAGTTTCACCAGCGGGGGTTTACACGATACGCAGTATTTT. Amino acid sequence: CASSFTSGGLHDTQYF.

This rearrangement joins TRBV2 to TRBJ1-2; D not certain. V was trimmed by 8 bases and J by 0 bases, leaving 13 bases between them. CDR3 length: 14 residues. The germline CDR1 and CDR2 sequences are SNHLY and FYNNEI. CDR3 amino acids: CASWGTRTNYGYTF. In DNA form, the CDR3 reads TGTGCCAGCTGGGGAACACGAACTAACTATGGCTACACCTTC.

The rearrangement joins TRBV5-1 to TRBJ2-3, with 7 bases matching TRBD2. The CDR3 loop spans 15 amino acids. V trimming: 0 bases; J trimming: 4 bases; junction bases outside the gene matches: 5. The germline CDR1 and CDR2 sequences are SGHRS and YFSETQ. CDR3 in amino acids: CASSLGGRRADTQYF. In DNA form, the CDR3 reads TGCGCCAGCAGCTTGGGCGGGAGAAGGGCAGATACGCAGTATTTT.

This clonotype came up a few times. This chain uses TRBV6-6 with TRBJ1-2; 8 bases match TRBD1. The germline V gene encodes CDR1 MNHNY and CDR2 SVGAGI (reference sequence). With V trimmed by 4 bases and J by 8 bases, 9 bases remained unmatched. CDR3 length equals 14 residues. The DNA for the CDR3 is TGTGCCAGCAGTTCCTCTCAGGGGGCCCTCGGCTACACCTTC. This codes for CASSSSQGALGYTF.

This clonotype was counted between two and nine times. The rearrangement links TRBV7-2 to TRBJ2-7, with D perhaps TRBD1 (5 bases). This CDR3 contains 15 residues. V lost 2 bases, J lost 2 bases, and 13 bases lay in between. Germline V gene lookup returns CDR1 SGHTA and CDR2 FQGNSA. In DNA form, the CDR3 reads TGTGCCAGCAGCTTATCGGTCAGGGCCCCCTACGAGCAGTACTTC. Its translation is CASSLSVRAPYEQYF.

The chain combines TRBV6-5 with TRBJ2-7; 7 positions agree with TRBD1. The length of the CDR3 is 15 residues. J lost 1 base, V lost 5 bases, and 8 bases had no gene match. Germline CDR1 is MNHEY and CDR2 is SVGAGI. CDR3 sequence: CASSHRGQGSYEQYF. The CDR3 DNA is TGTGCCAGCAGTCATAGGGGGCAGGGATCCTACGAGCAGTACTTC.

This chain links TRBV7-3 with TRBJ2-1, with D possibly called TRBD1 or TRBD2 (5 bases each). The CDR3 is 13 amino acids. Germline V lookup: CDR1 SGHTA, CDR2 FQGTGA. The V and J ends lost 2 bases and 9 bases respectively, with 11 bases between them. CDR3 coding DNA: TGTGCCAGCAGCTTAGAGGGGACGGGTGAGCAGTTCTTC. Protein: CASSLEGTGEQFF.

This clonotype was seen only a few times. The CDR3 DNA sequence: TGCGCCAGCAGCTTGGCAGCTAAGAGCATTCAGTACTTC. Translation: CASSLAAKSIQYF. The chain employs TRBV5-1 and TRBJ2-4; no clear D gene. The CDR3 totals 13 residues. V lost 0 bases and J lost 9, with 10 bases in between. Germline V gene lookup returns CDR1 SGHRS and CDR2 YFSETQ.

The sample holds a few counts of this clonotype. The rearrangement joins TRBV12-3 or TRBV12-4 to TRBJ2-1, with D maybe TRBD1 (5 bases). The CDR3 is 12 residues long. V was cut by 5 bases and J by 14 bases, with 16 bases left in between. Written as DNA, the CDR3 is TGTGCCAGCAGTCCCCCAGGGCAGGCCGAGTTCTTC. It is translated as CASSPPGQAEFF.

The chain combines TRBV5-6 with TRBJ2-7, with 8 bases matching TRBD1. The DNA end is a closer match to TRBJ2-5, so the J assignment may be wrong. CDR3 length: 15 residues. Germline V gives CDR1 SGHDT, CDR2 YYEEEE. The CDR3 spells CASSLADREIKTQYF. CDR3 in DNA: TGTGCCAGCAGCTTGGCGGACAGGGAGATAAAGACCCAGTACTTC.

This clonotype was recorded a few times. This chain connects TRBV5-1 to TRBJ2-3, with D perhaps matching TRBD1 (6 bases). The germline gives CDR1 SGHRS, CDR2 YFSETQ. The CDR3 runs to 14 residues. V was trimmed by 2 bases and J by 0 bases, leaving 7 bases between them. The CDR3 nucleotides are TGCGCCAGCAGCTTCAGGGGAAGCACAGATACGCAGTATTTT. This encodes CASSFRGSTDTQYF.

The genes are TRBV12-3 or TRBV12-4 and TRBJ1-1, with D possibly being TRBD1 (5 bases). The CDR3 covers 16 residues. The V end was cut by 5 bases, the J end by 1 base, with 17 bases between. DNA for the CDR3: TGTGCCAGCAGTCCGGGGGGAGCGCTCTCGAACACTGAAGCTTTCTTT. It translates to CASSPGGALSNTEAFF.

This clonotype was counted a few times. J is TRBJ2-5 and V is TRBV12-3 or TRBV12-4, with 7 bases that match TRBD1. The CDR3 is 13 amino acids. With 6 bases clipped from V and 4 bases from J, the junction kept 5 bases outside the gene matches. As DNA, the CDR3 is TGTGCCAGCAGGCTACAGGGGACAGAGACCCAGTACTTC. Its protein product is CASRLQGTETQYF.

The V and J genes are TRBV3-1 and TRBJ2-7; either TRBD1 or TRBD2 may supply D (5 bases each). There are 15 residues in the CDR3. Trimming stripped 5 bases from V and 3 bases from J, with 17 bases between. CDR1 is LGHDT and CDR2 is YNNKEL in the germline V gene (reference sequence). CDR3 DNA: TGTGCCAGCAGCTCAACCGGGGCGGAGGACTACGAGCAGTACTTC. This sequence encodes CASSSTGAEDYEQYF.

The V gene is TRBV6-1, the J gene TRBJ2-5, with 10 bases aligning to TRBD2. From germline, CDR1 is MNHNS and CDR2 SASEGT. Trimming cost V 7 bases and J 4 bases; bases outside gene matches: 6. This CDR3 is 14 amino acids long. CDR3 in DNA: TGTGCCAGCACTCTGGGACTAGCGAGAGAGACCCAGTACTTC. It translates to CASTLGLARETQYF.

J is TRBJ1-2 and V is TRBV29-1, with D hard to call. V lost 3 bases to trimming and J lost 12 bases, with 5 bases between them. Germline CDR1 and CDR2: SQVTM and ANQGSEA. This CDR3 has 8 residues. CDR3 sequence: CSVDADTF. The CDR3 DNA follows: TGCAGCGTTGACGCTGACACCTTC.

Only a few counts were recorded for this clonotype. The V call is TRBV24-1, the J call TRBJ1-4; 9 bases align to TRBD1. The V segment lost 4 bases and the J segment 6 bases; nucleotides outside the gene matches: 8. Germline V gene lookup returns CDR1 KGHDR and CDR2 SFDVKD. CDR3 length equals 16 residues. CDR3 residues: CATSDSTGGGHEKLFF. The DNA of the CDR3 is TGTGCCACCAGTGACTCGACAGGGGGAGGACATGAAAAACTGTTTTTT.

This chain links TRBV27 with TRBJ2-1; TRBD1 is a possible D gene (5 bases). Germline assignment: CDR1 MNHEY and CDR2 SMNVEV (reference sequence). This CDR3 region has 12 residues. V gave up 11 bases and J gave up 7 bases, with 15 bases separating them. Here the CDR3 DNA reads TGTGCCGTCTCAGGGTTCTTGAATGAGCAGTTCTTC. Its translation is CAVSGFLNEQFF.

The rearrangement joins TRBV3-1 to TRBJ1-2; 7 bases are a match to TRBD1. The CDR3 covers 17 residues. The V gene end was trimmed by 0 bases and the J gene end by 5 bases; junction bases not matched to a gene: 12. Germline CDR1 and CDR2: LGHDT and YNNKEL (reference sequence). The CDR3 spells CASSQDWKGAAGYGYTF. For the CDR3, the DNA is TGTGCCAGCAGCCAAGATTGGAAGGGGGCCGCCGGGTATGGCTACACCTTC.

A few counts support this clonotype. J is TRBJ2-1 and V is TRBV10-3; 9 nucleotides align to TRBD2. The CDR3 is 17 residues long. Germline CDR1 and CDR2: ENHRY and SYGVKD. With V trimmed by 0 bases and J by 9 bases, 12 bases remained unmatched. CDR3 amino acids: CAISESIGSGRTVEQFF. The CDR3 nucleotides read TGTGCCATCAGTGAGTCGATTGGCAGCGGGAGGACCGTTGAGCAGTTCTTC.

This chain links TRBV30 with TRBJ1-2; unclear D gene. Germline V CDR1 and CDR2: GTSNPN, SVGIG (reference sequence). The CDR3 is 11 amino acids. V was shortened by 4 bases and J by 4 bases, with 7 bases between the two germline ends. This CDR3 is CAWNLSYGYTF. The DNA of the CDR3 is TGTGCCTGGAATCTCTCCTATGGCTACACCTTC. Combining the CDR3 with reference TRBV30 and TRBJ1-2 gives the whole variable domain SQTIHQWPATLVQPVGSPLSLECTVEGTSNPNLYWYRQAAGRGLQLLFYSVGIGQISSEVPQNLSASRPQDRQFILSSKKLLLSDSGFYLCAWNLSYGYTFGSGTRLTVV.

The chain joins TRBV3-1 to TRBJ2-1; 7 positions match TRBD2. Per germline, CDR1 LGHDT and CDR2 YNNKEL (reference sequence). With V trimmed by 0 bases and J by 0 bases, 8 bases remained unmatched. The CDR3 runs 18 residues. CDR3 region: CASSQEKVGGPSYNEQFF. CDR3 nucleotide sequence: TGTGCCAGCAGCCAAGAAAAGGTGGGAGGGCCCTCCTACAATGAGCAGTTCTTC.

V and J are TRBV4-1 and TRBJ1-2, with a possible D match to TRBD1 (6 bases). Trimming removed 2 bases at V and 4 bases at J, with 14 bases between. The CDR3 runs to 15 residues. In germline, CDR1 is MGHRA, CDR2 YSYEKL. For the CDR3, the DNA is TGCGCCAGCAGCCAAATTTGGCAGGGGAGCTATGGCTACACCTTC. This codes for CASSQIWQGSYGYTF.

This clonotype was seen more than once but under ten times. The V call is TRBV4-1, the J call TRBJ1-2; the match to TRBD1 covers 7 bases. Germline V gene lookup returns CDR1 MGHRA and CDR2 YSYEKL. J was trimmed by 2 bases and V by 1 base; bases with no gene match: 10. The CDR3 is 17 residues long. CDR3 residues: CASSQGPDRVPNYGYTF. CDR3 DNA sequence: TGCGCCAGCAGCCAAGGCCCCGACAGGGTGCCAAACTATGGCTACACCTTC.

V is TRBV6-5 and J is TRBJ1-4; 7 positions match TRBD1. The germline V gene has CDR1 MNHEY and CDR2 SVGAGI. There are 17 residues in the CDR3. J gave up 4 bases and V 2 bases, and 10 bases lay outside the gene matches. The CDR3 DNA reads as TGTGCCAGCAGTTACGACATCCCCGGGACAGATAATGAAAAACTGTTTTTT. Translating gives CASSYDIPGTDNEKLFF.